The 9 T cell receptor beta chains presented below share a single source sample, sequenced in a study of OX40 agonist ivuxolimab in advanced cancers. This table comes from immunoSEQ multiplex PCR, and its TCRdb copy is limited to in-frame clones, with some not included. The sample has more than 65,000 clones, over 80% seen once; the top ten hold approximately 8%. Material: CD4+ or CD8+ T cells sorted from blood, obtained in a trial of the OX40 agonist ivuxolimab. The receptors shown here come from an adult with an advanced solid tumor such as melanoma, head and neck, liver or kidney cancer.

The chain has TRBV9 and TRBJ1-1; D not resolved. The CDR3 extends over 13 amino acids. Germline V gene lookup returns CDR1 SGDLS and CDR2 YYNGEE. V was trimmed by 3 bases and J by 1 base, leaving 7 bases between them. DNA of the CDR3: TGTGCCAGCAGCGGAACAGCGAACACTGAAGCTTTCTTT. This translates into CASSGTANTEAFF.

CDR3 DNA sequence: TGTGCCAGCAGCTTAGACTTTTTGGGTATATCGGGGAATAGCTATGGCTACACCTTC. Encoded protein: CASSLDFLGISGNSYGYTF. This chain uses TRBV7-8 with TRBJ1-2; D gene uncertain. Looked up from germline, CDR1 is SGHVS and CDR2 is FQNEAQ. The CDR3 covers 19 residues. Trimming pared 1 base from V and 4 bases from J, leaving 25 bases between.

In nucleotides, the CDR3 is TGTGCCAGCAGCTTATCATTCGGGACCGATACAACCACCGGGGAGCTGTTTTTT. Amino acids: CASSLSFGTDTTTGELFF. The J gene is TRBJ2-2, the V gene TRBV11-1; D tentatively reads TRBD1 or TRBD2 (5 bases each). The CDR3 consists of 18 residues. CDR1 SGHAT and CDR2 FQDESV come from the germline V gene (reference sequence). V gave up 2 bases and J gave up 4 bases, with 20 bases separating them. Using reference TRBV11-1 and TRBJ2-2 for the parts outside the CDR3, the full variable domain is EAEVAQSPRYKITEKSQAVAFWCDPISGHATLYWYRQILGQGPELLVQFQDESVVDDSQLPKDRFSAERLKGVDSTLKIQPAELGDSAMYLCASSLSFGTDTTTGELFFGEGSRLTVL.

This sequence joins TRBV27 and TRBJ2-1; the D call may be TRBD1 or TRBD2 (5 bases each). The germline V and J ends were trimmed by 0 bases and 6 bases, with 18 bases remaining between them. The CDR3 spans 17 residues. Germline CDR1 and CDR2: MNHEY and SMNVEV (reference sequence). The CDR3 DNA sequence: TGTGCCAGCAGTTTATCGCGGGCCTGGCAGGGCTTCAATGAGCAGTTCTTC. Protein sequence: CASSLSRAWQGFNEQFF.

This rearrangement joins TRBV6-4 to TRBJ1-1; no clear D gene. CDR3 length: 13 amino acids. The germline CDR1 and CDR2 sequences are MRHNA and SNTAGT. The V gene lost 3 bases and the J gene lost 0 bases, with 5 bases spanning the gap. The CDR3 here is CASSERLNTEAFF. The DNA for the CDR3 is TGTGCCAGCAGTGAGCGGTTGAACACTGAAGCTTTCTTT.

V and J are TRBV6-5 and TRBJ2-2, with 7 nucleotides matching TRBD1. V lost 2 bases to trimming and J lost 5 bases; unmatched junction nucleotides: 2. The V gene's germline CDR1 is MNHEY and CDR2 SVGAGI. The CDR3 covers 14 residues. In DNA form, the CDR3 reads TGTGCCAGCAGTTACCCGACAGGGACCGGGGAGCTGTTTTTT. It is translated as CASSYPTGTGELFF.

The chain carries TRBV4-1 and TRBJ2-5; D is ambiguous. Per the germline V gene, CDR1 is MGHRA and CDR2 is YSYEKL. Trimming took 0 bases from V and 5 from J, leaving 4 bases between them. CDR3 length equals 12 residues. The CDR3 loop reads CASSQDWETQYF. The CDR3 DNA follows: TGCGCCAGCAGCCAAGACTGGGAGACCCAGTACTTC.

This clone has only one observation. V is TRBV4-1 and J is TRBJ2-5; either TRBD1 or TRBD2 may supply D (6 bases each). The germline CDR1 and CDR2 sequences are MGHRA and YSYEKL. Trimming shortened V by 6 bases and J by 5 bases, and 19 bases separated the two germline ends. This CDR3 contains 15 residues. The CDR3 coding sequence is TGCGCCAGCAGACCTTTTGAGGGGGGTTTGGAGACCCAGTACTTC. Protein sequence: CASRPFEGGLETQYF.

V gene TRBV5-6 combines with J gene TRBJ2-2, with D possibly TRBD2 on 6 matching bases. The CDR3 runs to 14 residues. Looked up from germline, CDR1 is SGHDT and CDR2 is YYEEEE. V lost 0 bases and J 3 bases, leaving 6 bases between the germline ends. The CDR3 DNA reads TGTGCCAGCAGCTTGGTAGCGGACACCGGGGAGCTGTTTTTT. Translated: CASSLVADTGELFF.